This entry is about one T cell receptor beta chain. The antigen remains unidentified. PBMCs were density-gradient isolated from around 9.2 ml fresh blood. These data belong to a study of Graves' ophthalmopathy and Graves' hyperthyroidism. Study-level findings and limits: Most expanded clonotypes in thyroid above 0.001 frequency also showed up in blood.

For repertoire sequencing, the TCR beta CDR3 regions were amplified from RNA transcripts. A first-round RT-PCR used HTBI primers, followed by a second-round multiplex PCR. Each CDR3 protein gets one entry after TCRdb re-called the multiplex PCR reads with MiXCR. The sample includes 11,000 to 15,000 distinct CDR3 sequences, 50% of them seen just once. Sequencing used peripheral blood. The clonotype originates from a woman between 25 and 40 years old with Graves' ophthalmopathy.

The CDR3 sequence is CSQQGARNEQFF. The CDR3 bases are TGCAGTCAACAGGGGGCGCGAAATGAGCAGTTCTTC. V is TRBV29-1 and J is TRBJ2-1; 9 nucleotides match TRBD1. The CDR3 spans 12 residues. Germline CDR1 SQVTM, CDR2 ANQGSEA.